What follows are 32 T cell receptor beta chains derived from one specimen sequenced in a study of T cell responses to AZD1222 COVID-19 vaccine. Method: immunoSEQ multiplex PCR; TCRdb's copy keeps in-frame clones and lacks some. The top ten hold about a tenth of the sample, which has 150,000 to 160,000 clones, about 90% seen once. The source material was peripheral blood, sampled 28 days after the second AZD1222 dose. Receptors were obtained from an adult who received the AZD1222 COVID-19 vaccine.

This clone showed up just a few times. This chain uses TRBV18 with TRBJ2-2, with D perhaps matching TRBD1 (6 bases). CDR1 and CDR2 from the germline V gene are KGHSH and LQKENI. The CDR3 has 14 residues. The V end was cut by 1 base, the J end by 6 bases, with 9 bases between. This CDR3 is CASSPQQGAGELFF. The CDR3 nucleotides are TGTGCCAGCTCACCACAACAGGGAGCCGGGGAGCTGTTTTTT.

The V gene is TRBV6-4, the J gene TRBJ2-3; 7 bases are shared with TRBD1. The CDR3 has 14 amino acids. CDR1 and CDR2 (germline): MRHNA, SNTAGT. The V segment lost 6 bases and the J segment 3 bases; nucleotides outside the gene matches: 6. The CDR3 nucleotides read TGTGCCAGCAGGGAGCAGGGGGAAACAGATACGCAGTATTTT. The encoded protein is CASREQGETDTQYF.

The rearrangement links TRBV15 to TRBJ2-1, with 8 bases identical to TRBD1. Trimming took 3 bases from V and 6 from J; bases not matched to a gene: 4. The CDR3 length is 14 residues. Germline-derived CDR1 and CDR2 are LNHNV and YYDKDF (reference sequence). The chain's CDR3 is CATSSRDRGNEQFF. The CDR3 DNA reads TGTGCCACCAGCAGCCGCGACAGGGGCAATGAGCAGTTCTTC.

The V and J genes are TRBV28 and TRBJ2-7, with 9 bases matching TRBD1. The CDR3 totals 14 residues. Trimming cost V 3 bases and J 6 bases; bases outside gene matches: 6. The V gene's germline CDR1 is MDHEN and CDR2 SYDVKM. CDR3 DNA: TGTGCCAGCAGTTTGCTGGACAGGGGAGGCGAGCAGTACTTC. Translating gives CASSLLDRGGEQYF.

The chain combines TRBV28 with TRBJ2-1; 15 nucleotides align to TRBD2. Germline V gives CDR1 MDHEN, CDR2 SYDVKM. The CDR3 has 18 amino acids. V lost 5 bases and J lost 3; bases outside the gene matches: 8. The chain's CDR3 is CASSTGTSGRRGYNEQFF. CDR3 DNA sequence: TGTGCCAGCAGTACCGGGACTAGCGGGAGGAGGGGCTACAATGAGCAGTTCTTC.

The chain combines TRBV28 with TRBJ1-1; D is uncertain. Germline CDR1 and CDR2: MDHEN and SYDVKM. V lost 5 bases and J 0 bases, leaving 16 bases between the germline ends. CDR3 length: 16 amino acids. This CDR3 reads CASSPRGDSMNTEAFF. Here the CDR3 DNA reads TGTGCCAGCAGTCCTCGTGGGGATAGCATGAACACTGAAGCTTTCTTT.

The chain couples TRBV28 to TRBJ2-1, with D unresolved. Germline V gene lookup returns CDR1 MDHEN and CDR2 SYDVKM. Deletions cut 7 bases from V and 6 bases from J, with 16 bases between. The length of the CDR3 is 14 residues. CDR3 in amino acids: CASTRAPRANEQFF. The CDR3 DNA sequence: TGTGCCAGCACCCGGGCCCCGCGAGCCAATGAGCAGTTCTTC.

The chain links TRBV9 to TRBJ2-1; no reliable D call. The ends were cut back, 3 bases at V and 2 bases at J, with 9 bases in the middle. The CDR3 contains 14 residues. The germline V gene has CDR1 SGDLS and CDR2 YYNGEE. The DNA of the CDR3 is TGTGCCAGCAGCGGAGCGCTTACCTACAATGAGCAGTTCTTC. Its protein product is CASSGALTYNEQFF.

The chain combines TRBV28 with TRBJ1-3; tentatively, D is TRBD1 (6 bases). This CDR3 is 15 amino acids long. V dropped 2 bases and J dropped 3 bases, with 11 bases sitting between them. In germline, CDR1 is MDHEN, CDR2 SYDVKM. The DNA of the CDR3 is TGTGCCAGCAGTTTAAACGGGGGCAGTGGAAACACCATATATTTT. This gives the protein CASSLNGGSGNTIYF.

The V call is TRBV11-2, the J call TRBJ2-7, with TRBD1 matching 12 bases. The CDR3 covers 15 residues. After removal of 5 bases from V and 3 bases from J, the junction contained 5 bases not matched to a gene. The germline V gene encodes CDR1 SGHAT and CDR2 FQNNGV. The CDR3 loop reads CASSLGQGAFYEQYF. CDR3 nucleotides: TGTGCCAGCAGCCTGGGACAGGGGGCCTTCTACGAGCAGTACTTC.

This chain's CDR3 is CASRLAGGTDTQYF. The DNA of the CDR3 is TGTGCCAGCAGGCTAGCGGGAGGCACAGATACGCAGTATTTT. The chain uses TRBV2 and TRBJ2-3, with 10 positions matching TRBD2. CDR3 length: 14 residues. Looked up from germline, CDR1 is SNHLY and CDR2 is FYNNEI. J was trimmed by 1 base and V by 6 bases; bases with no gene match: 1.

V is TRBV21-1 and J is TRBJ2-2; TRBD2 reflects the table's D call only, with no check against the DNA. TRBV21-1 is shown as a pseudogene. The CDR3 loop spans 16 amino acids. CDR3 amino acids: CASSSFGGSNTGELFF. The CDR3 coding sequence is TGTGCCAGCAGCAGTTTCGGCGGTTCGAACACCGGGGAGCTGTTTTTT.

The CDR3, as DNA: TGCGCCAGCAGCCAAGAGCACAGGGGCTGGGGTGAGCAGTTCTTC. It is translated as CASSQEHRGWGEQFF. The chain couples TRBV4-3 to TRBJ2-1; 7 nucleotides match TRBD1. The V gene end was trimmed by 0 bases and the J gene end by 9 bases; junction bases not matched to a gene: 8. The CDR3 covers 15 residues. Germline CDR1 is LGHNA and CDR2 is YSLEER.

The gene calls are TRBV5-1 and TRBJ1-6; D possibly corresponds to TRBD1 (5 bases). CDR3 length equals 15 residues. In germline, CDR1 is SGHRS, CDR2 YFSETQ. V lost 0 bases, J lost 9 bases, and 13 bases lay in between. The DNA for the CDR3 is TGCGCCAGCAGCTTGGAGGCAGGGCCAGGTTCACCCCTCCACTTT. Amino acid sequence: CASSLEAGPGSPLHF. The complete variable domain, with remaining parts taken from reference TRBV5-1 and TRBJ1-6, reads KAGVTQTPRYLIKTRGQQVTLSCSPISGHRSVSWYQQTPGQGLQFLFEYFSETQRNKGNFPGRFSGRQFSNSRSEMNVSTLELGDSALYLCASSLEAGPGSPLHFGNGTRLTVT.

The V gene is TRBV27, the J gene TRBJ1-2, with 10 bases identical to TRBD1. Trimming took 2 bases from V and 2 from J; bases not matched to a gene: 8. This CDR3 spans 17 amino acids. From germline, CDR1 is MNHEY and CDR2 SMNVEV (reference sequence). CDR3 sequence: CASSLRTGGVQNYGYTF. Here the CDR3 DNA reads TGTGCCAGCAGTTTAAGGACAGGGGGTGTGCAAAACTATGGCTACACCTTC.

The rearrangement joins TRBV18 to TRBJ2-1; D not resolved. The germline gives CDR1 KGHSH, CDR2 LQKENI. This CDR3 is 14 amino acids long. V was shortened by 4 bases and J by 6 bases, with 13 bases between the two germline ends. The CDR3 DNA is TGTGCCAGCTCACTGGGAACCCTCCCCAATGAGCAGTTCTTC. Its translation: CASSLGTLPNEQFF.

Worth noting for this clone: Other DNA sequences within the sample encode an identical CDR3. In nucleotides, the CDR3 is TGTGCCAGCTCACCGAGAGGGGCTGATACGCAGTATTTT. Protein: CASSPRGADTQYF. V usage is TRBV18 and J usage is TRBJ2-3; D could derive from TRBD1 or TRBD2 (5 bases each). The CDR3 has 13 residues. Trimming took off 3 bases at V and 6 bases at J, with 10 bases between the two ends. CDR1 and CDR2 (germline): KGHSH, LQKENI.

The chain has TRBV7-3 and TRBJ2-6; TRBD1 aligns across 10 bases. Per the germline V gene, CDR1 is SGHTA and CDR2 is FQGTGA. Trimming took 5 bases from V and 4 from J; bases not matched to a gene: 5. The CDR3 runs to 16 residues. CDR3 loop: CASSPGTGAGANVLTF. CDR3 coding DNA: TGTGCCAGCAGCCCGGGGACAGGGGCCGGGGCCAACGTCCTGACTTTC.

CDR3 amino acids: CASSPPIGTGGQETQYF. The CDR3 DNA reads as TGTGCCAGCAGTCCGCCCATCGGGACAGGGGGCCAAGAGACCCAGTACTTC. The chain carries TRBV25-1 and TRBJ2-5; 11 positions agree with TRBD1. CDR1 is MGHDK, CDR2 SYGVNS, per germline. The CDR3 has 17 residues. J lost 1 base, V lost 5 bases, and 9 bases had no gene match.

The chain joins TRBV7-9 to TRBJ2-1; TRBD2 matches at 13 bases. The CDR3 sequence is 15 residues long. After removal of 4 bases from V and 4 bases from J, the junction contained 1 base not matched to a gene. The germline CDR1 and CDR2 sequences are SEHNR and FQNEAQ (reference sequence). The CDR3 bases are TGTGCCAGCAGCTCGGGACTAGCGGGGTACAATGAGCAGTTCTTC. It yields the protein CASSSGLAGYNEQFF.

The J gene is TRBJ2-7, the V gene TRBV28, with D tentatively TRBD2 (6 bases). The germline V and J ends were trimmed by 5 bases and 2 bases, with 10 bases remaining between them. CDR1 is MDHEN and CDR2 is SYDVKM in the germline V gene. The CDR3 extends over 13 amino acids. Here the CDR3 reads CASSRGGTYEQYF. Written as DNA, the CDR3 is TGTGCCAGCAGTCGTGGCGGGACCTACGAGCAGTACTTC.

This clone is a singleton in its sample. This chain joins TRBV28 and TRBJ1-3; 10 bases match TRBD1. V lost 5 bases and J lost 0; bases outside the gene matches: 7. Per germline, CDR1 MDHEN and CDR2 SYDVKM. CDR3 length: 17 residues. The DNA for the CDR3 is TGTGCCAGCAGTGCGCCGGGACAGGGGATCTCTGGAAACACCATATATTTT. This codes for CASSAPGQGISGNTIYF.

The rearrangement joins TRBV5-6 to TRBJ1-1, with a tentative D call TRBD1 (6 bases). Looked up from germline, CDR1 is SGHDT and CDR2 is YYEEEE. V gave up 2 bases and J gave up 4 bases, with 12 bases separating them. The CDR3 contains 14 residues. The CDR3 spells CASSLPGETTEAFF. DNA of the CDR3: TGTGCCAGCAGCTTACCAGGGGAGACCACTGAAGCTTTCTTT.

CDR3 DNA: TGTGCCAGCAGACAAGACAGGGGAGGCTCTTACGAGCAGTACTTC. It yields the protein CASRQDRGGSYEQYF. The V and J genes are TRBV6-6 and TRBJ2-7, with TRBD1 matching over 8 bases. CDR1 is MNHNY and CDR2 is SVGAGI in the germline V gene (reference sequence). This CDR3 is built from 15 residues. The trim removed 6 bases at V and 4 bases at J, leaving 11 bases unmatched.

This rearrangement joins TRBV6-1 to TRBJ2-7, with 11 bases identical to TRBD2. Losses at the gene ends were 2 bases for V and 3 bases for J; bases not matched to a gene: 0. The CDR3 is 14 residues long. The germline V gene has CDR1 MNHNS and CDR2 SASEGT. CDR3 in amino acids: CASSETSGSYEQYF. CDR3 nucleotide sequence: TGTGCCAGCAGTGAAACTAGCGGGAGCTACGAGCAGTACTTC.

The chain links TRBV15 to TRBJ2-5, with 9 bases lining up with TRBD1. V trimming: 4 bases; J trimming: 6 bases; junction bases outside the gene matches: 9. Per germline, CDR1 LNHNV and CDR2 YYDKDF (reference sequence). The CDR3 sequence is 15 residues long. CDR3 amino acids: CATSKGQGLLKTQYF. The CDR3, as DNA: TGTGCCACCAGCAAGGGACAGGGTCTGCTTAAGACCCAGTACTTC.

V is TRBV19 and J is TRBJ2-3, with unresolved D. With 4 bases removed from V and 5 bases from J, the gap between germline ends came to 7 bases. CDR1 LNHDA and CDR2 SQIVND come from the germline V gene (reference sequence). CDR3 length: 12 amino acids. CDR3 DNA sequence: TGTGCCAGTAGTACCCAGAAAGATACGCAGTATTTT. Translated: CASSTQKDTQYF.

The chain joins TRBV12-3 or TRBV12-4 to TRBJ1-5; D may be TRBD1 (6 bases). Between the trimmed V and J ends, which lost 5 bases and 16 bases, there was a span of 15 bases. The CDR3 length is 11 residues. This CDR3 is CASSGGPRQHF. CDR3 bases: TGTGCCAGCAGTGGGGGCCCCCGCCAACATTTT.

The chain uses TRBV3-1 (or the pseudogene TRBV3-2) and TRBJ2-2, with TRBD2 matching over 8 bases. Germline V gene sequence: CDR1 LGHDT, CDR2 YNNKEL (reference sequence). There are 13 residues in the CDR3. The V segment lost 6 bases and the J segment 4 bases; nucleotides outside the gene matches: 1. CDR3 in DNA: TGTGCCAGCAGGGCGGGGGGCACCGGGGAGCTGTTTTTT. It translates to CASRAGGTGELFF.

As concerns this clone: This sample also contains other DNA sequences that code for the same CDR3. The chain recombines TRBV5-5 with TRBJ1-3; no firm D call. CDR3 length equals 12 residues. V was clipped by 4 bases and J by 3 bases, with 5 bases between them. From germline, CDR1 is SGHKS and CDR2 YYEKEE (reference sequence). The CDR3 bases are TGTGCCAGCAGCCCGAGTGGAAACACCATATATTTT. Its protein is CASSPSGNTIYF.

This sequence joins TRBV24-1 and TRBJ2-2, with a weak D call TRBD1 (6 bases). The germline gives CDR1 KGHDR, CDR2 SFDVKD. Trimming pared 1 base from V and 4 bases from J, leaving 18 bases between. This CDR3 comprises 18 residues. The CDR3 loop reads CATSDLGTSEGATGELFF. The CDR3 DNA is TGTGCCACCAGTGATTTAGGGACATCCGAAGGGGCCACCGGGGAGCTGTTTTTT.

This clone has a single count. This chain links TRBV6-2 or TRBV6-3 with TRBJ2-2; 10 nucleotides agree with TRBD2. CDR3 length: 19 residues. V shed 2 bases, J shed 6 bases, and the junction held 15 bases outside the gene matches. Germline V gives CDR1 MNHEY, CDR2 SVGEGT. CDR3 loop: CASSYRGGLAGAQAGELFF. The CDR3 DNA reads TGTGCCAGCAGTTACCGTGGTGGGCTAGCGGGAGCCCAAGCCGGGGAGCTGTTTTTT.